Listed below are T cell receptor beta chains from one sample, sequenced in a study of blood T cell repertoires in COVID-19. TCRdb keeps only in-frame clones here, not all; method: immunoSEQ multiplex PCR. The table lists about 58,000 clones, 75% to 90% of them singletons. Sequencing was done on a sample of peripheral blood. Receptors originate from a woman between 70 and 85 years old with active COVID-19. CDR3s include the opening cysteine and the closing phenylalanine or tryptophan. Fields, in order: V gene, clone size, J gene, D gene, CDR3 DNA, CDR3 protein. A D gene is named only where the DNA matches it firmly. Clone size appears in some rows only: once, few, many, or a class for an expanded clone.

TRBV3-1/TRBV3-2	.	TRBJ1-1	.	TGTGCCAGCAGCCAAGACGGCAGGGGAGCTTTCTTT	CASSQDGRGAFF
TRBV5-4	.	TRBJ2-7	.	TGTGCCAGCAGCTTGGAGGGGGTGCACTACGAGCAGTACTTC	CASSLEGVHYEQYF
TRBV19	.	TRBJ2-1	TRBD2	TGTGCCACCCACCCGCCAGGGACTAGCGGGAGTCTCATCCCTTACAATGAGCAGTTCTTC	CATHPPGTSGSLIPYNEQFF
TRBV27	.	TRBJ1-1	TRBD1	TGTGCCAGCAGTTCAGCCGGGACAGGGCGTCCTCAAGCTTTCTTT	CASSSAGTGRPQAFF
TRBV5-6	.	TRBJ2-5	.	TGTGCCAGCAGCTCGCAGGGGGGCGAGGAGACCCAGTACTTC	CASSSQGGEETQYF
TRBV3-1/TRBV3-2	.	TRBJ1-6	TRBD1	TGTGCCAGCAGCCGTGTTGGGACAGGGACTAATTCACCCCTCCACTTT	CASSRVGTGTNSPLHF
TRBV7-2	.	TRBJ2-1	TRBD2	TGTGCCAGCAGCTTAATACTAGCGGGAGGAGATGAGCAGTTCTTC	CASSLILAGGDEQFF
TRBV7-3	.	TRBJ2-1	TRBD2	TGTGCCAGCAGCCCAACCCCGAAATTAGCGGGAGGAACTAATGAGCAGTTCTTC	CASSPTPKLAGGTNEQFF
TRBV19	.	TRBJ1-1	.	TGTGCCAGTAGTCTCAAGTACTTCGGCACTGAAGCTTTCTTT	CASSLKYFGTEAFF
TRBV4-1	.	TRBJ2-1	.	TGCGCCAGCAGCCAAGATCGGGCAGGGCGCGCCGACTCCTACAATGAGCAGTTCTTC	CASSQDRAGRADSYNEQFF
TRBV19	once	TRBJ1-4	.	TGTGCCAGTAGCCCGGACAGCCAGAACGAATCTAATGAAAAACTGTTTTTT	CASSPDSQNESNEKLFF
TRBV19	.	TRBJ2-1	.	TGTGCCAGTAGTATTTCCGTTCAGGGGTCTGAACCGTTCTTC	CASSISVQGSEPFF
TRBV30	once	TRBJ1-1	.	TGTGCCTGGGGAGGGGAGTTGGGCACTGAAGCTTTCTTT	CAWGGELGTEAFF
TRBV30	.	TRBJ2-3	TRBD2	TGTGCCTGGACCCGACTAGCGGTCAGCACAGATACGCAGTATTTT	CAWTRLAVSTDTQYF
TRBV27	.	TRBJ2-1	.	TGTGCCAGCAGTTTATCCGCGACTAATGAGCAGTTCTTC	CASSLSATNEQFF
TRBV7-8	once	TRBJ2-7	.	TGTGCCAGCAGCTTAGTCGGGGGAACGTACGAGCAGTACTTC	CASSLVGGTYEQYF
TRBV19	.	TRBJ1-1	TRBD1	TGTGCCGTTACAGGGGTCATGAACACTGAAGCTTTCTTT	CAVTGVMNTEAFF
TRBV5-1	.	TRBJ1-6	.	TGCGCCAGCAGCTTGGAGCGCCTCTCCTATAATTCACCCCTCCACTTT	CASSLERLSYNSPLHF
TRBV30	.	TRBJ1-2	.	TGTGCCTGGAGTGTAACAGGGCTGTATGGCTACACCTTC	CAWSVTGLYGYTF
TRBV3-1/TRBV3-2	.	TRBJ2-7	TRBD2	TGTGCCGGCAGCCAAGATGAAGAGCGGGAGTCCCACGAGCAGTACTTC	CAGSQDEERESHEQYF
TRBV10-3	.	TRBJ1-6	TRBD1	TGTGCCATCAGTGCACAGGGGAACAGCCTCCACTTT	CAISAQGNSLHF
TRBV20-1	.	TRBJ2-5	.	TGCAGTGCTAGTATCGGGACAACAGGATTAGGAGAGACCCAGTACTTC	CSASIGTTGLGETQYF
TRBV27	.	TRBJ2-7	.	TGTGCCAGCAGTTTAAAGAGGATGAACTACGAGCAGTACTTC	CASSLKRMNYEQYF
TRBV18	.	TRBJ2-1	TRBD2	TGTGCCAGCTCACCATCTGGGGGTAGCGGGAGATACAATGAGCAGTTCTTC	CASSPSGGSGRYNEQFF
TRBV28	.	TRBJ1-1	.	TGTGCCAGCAGTCCCTCCCAGATCGTGACTTTCTTT	CASSPSQIVTFF
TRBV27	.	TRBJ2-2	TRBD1	TGTGCCAGCAGTTTTACACAGGGGTTTAGCGACACCGGGGAGCTGTTTTTT	CASSFTQGFSDTGELFF
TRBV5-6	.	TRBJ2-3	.	TGTGCCAGCAGCTTGTTGGGGACCGGAGGGGATACGCAGTATTTT	CASSLLGTGGDTQYF
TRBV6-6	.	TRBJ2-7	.	TGTGCCAGCAGTTACGATGGACAGAACAAGCAGTACTTC	CASSYDGQNKQYF
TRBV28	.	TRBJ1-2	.	TGTGCCAGCAGTTGGGGGGGCTATGGCTACACCTTC	CASSWGGYGYTF
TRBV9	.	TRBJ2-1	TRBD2	TGTGCCAGCAGCGTATTTTGGAGCGGGAGGGCCAATGAGCAGTTCTTC	CASSVFWSGRANEQFF
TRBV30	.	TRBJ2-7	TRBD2	TGTGCCTGGAGTGTAGGGACTAGGAACGAGCAGTACTTC	CAWSVGTRNEQYF
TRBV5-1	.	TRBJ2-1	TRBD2	TGCGCCAGCAGCTTGGTGGGACTAGCGGACAATGAGCAGTTCTTC	CASSLVGLADNEQFF
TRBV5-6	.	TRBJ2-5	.	TGTGCCAGCAGCTTGGACTCAGCGAGGGAGACCCAGTACTTC	CASSLDSARETQYF
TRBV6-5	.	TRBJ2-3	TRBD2	TGTGCCAGCAGTTACTCGACTAGCGGGAGTGAGGATACGCAGTATTTT	CASSYSTSGSEDTQYF
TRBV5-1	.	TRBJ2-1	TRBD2	TGCGCCAGCAGCTTAAGCGGGAGGGCCGACAATGAGCAGTTCTTC	CASSLSGRADNEQFF
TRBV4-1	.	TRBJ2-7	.	TGCGCCAGCAGCCAAGCCAGTGCATCCTACGAGCAGTACTTC	CASSQASASYEQYF
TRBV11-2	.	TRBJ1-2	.	TGTGCCAGCAGCTCCTCCGCGGGGGGGGGACATGGCTACACCTTC	CASSSSAGGGHGYTF
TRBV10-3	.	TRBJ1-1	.	TGTGCCATCAGTGTTATCGGGGGAGAGAACACTGAAGCTTTCTTT	CAISVIGGENTEAFF
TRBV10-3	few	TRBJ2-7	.	TGTGCCATCAGTGTTCTCAAACAGGGCGTCTACGAGCAGTACTTC	CAISVLKQGVYEQYF
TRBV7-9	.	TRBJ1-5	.	TGTGCCAGCAGCGTAGGGGGGGTTGATCAGCCCCAGCATTTT	CASSVGGVDQPQHF
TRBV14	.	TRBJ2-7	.	TGTGCCAGCAGCCAAGAGTCGGTTACCTCCTACGAGCAGTACTTC	CASSQESVTSYEQYF
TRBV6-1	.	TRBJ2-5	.	TGTGCCAGCAGTGAAGGGCAGGGGCGATTCCAAGAGACCCAGTACTTC	CASSEGQGRFQETQYF
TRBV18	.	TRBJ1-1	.	TGTGCCAGCTCGGGGGGCACTGAAGCTTTCTTT	CASSGGTEAFF
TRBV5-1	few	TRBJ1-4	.	TGCGCCAGCAGCTTATCAGGAACTAATGAAAAACTGTTTTTT	CASSLSGTNEKLFF
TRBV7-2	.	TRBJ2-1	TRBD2	TGTGCCAGCAGCTTATCTAGCGGATACAATGAGCAGTTCTTC	CASSLSSGYNEQFF
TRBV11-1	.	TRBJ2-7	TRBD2	TGTGCCAGCAGCTTAGGGCTAGCGGGAAGCGAGCAGTACTTC	CASSLGLAGSEQYF
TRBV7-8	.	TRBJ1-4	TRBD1	TGTGCCAGCAGCCTAGGACAGGGGGGGGATGAAAAACTGTTTTTT	CASSLGQGGDEKLFF